This T cell receptor (beta chain) was found in a study of blood T cell repertoires in COVID-19. Participants spanned ages roughly 18 to 95 years and resided in roughly 22 US areas. Participants were placed into cohorts based on the clinical history they reported. The CDR3 has 17 amino acids. Trimming pared 4 bases from V and 4 bases from J, leaving 22 bases between. CDR1 and CDR2 from the germline V gene are SNHLY and FYNNEI. Source study methods: It was from reference gene primer amplification that nucleated cell counts were estimated. Sequenced by immunoSEQ multiplex PCR; TCRdb stores in-frame clones only, minus some. Clone size and the V and J calls come from that table; the DNA yielded D and trimming. This sample has a few hundred thousand clones, with about 87% found just once.

The sequence was collected from a man aged 18 to 30 with acute COVID-19. Sequenced sample: PBMCs or T cells enriched from blood (not recorded which). The chain carries TRBV2 and TRBJ1-2; possibly TRBD1 for D (5 bases). For the CDR3, the DNA is TGTGCCAGCAGTGTCACGCCTGTGGGGACTCTGGGCTATGGCTACACCTTC. It encodes CASSVTPVGTLGYGYTF.